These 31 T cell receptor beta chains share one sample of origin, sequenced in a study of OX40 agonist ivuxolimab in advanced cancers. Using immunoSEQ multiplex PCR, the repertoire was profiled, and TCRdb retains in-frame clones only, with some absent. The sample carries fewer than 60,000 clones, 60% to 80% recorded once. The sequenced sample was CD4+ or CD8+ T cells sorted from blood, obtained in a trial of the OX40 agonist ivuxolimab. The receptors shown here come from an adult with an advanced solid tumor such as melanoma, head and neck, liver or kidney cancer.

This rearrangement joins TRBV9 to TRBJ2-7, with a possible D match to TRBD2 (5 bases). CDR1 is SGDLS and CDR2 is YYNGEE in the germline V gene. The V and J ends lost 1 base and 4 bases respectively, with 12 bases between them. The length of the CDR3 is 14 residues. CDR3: CASSVRWEPYEQYF. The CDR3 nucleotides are TGTGCCAGCAGCGTAAGGTGGGAGCCGTACGAGCAGTACTTC.

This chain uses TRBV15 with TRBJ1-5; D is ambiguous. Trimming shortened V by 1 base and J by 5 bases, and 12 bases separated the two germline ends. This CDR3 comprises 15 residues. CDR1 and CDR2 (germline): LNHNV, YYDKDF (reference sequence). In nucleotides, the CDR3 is TGTGCCACCAGCAGAGTTATCCAGTACGATCAGCCCCAGCATTTT. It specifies CATSRVIQYDQPQHF.

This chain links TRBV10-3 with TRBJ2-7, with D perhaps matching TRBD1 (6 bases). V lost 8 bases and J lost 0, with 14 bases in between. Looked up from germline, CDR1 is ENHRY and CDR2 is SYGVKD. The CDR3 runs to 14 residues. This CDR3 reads CAISGQIFSYEQYF. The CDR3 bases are TGTGCCATCTCTGGACAGATCTTCTCCTACGAGCAGTACTTC.

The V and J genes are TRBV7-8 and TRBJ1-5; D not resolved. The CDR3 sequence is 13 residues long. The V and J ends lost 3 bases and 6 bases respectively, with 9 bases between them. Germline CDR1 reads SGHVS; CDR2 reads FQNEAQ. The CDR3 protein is CASSFSGSQPQHF. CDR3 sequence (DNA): TGTGCCAGCAGCTTTTCGGGGAGTCAGCCCCAGCATTTT.

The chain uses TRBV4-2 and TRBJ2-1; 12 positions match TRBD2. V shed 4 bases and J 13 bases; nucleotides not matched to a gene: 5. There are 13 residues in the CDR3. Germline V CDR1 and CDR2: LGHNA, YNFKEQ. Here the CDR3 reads CASSRLAGGQQFF. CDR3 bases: TGTGCCAGCAGCCGGCTAGCGGGAGGGCAACAGTTCTTC.

CDR3 nucleotide sequence: TGTGCCAGCGCCCTTTCTAGCGGGCAAGAGACCCAGTACTTC. It is translated as CASALSSGQETQYF. The chain carries TRBV7-2 and TRBJ2-5, with TRBD2 identical over 8 bases. This CDR3 comprises 14 residues. The V and J ends lost 8 bases and 2 bases, in that order; junction bases with no gene match: 7. CDR1 is SGHTA and CDR2 is FQGNSA in the germline V gene.

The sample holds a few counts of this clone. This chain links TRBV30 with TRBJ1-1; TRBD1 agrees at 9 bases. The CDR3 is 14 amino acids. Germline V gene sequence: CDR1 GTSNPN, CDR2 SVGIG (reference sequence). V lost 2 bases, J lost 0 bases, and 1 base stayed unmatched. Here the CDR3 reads CAWSRDRVNTEAFF. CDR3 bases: TGTGCCTGGAGTCGGGACAGGGTGAACACTGAAGCTTTCTTT. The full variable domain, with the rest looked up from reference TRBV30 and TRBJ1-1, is SQTIHQWPATLVQPVGSPLSLECTVEGTSNPNLYWYRQAAGRGLQLLFYSVGIGQISSEVPQNLSASRPQDRQFILSSKKLLLSDSGFYLCAWSRDRVNTEAFFGQGTRLTVV.

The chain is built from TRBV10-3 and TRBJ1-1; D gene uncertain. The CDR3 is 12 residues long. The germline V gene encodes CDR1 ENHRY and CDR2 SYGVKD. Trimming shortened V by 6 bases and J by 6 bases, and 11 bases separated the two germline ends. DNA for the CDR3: TGTGCCATCAGGAAAGAAGCGGCTGAAGCTTTCTTT. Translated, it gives CAIRKEAAEAFF.

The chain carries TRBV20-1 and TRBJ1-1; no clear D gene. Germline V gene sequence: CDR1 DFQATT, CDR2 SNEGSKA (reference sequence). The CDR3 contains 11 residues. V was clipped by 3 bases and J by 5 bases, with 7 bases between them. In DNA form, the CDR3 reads TGCAGTGCTAGTGCGGGGACTGAAGCTTTCTTT. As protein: CSASAGTEAFF.

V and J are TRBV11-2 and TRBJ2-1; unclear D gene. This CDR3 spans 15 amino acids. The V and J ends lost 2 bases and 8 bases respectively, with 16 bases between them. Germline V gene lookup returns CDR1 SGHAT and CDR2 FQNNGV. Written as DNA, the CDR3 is TGTGCCAGCAGCTTATTGGGAACCGCCTGGGATGAGCAGTTCTTC. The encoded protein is CASSLLGTAWDEQFF.

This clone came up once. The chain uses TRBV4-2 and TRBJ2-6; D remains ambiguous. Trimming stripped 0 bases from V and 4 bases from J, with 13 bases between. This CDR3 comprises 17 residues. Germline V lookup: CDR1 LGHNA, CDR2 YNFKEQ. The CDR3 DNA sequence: TGTGCCAGCAGCCAAGATAAGGCAGTTGGAGGGGCCAACGTCCTGACTTTC. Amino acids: CASSQDKAVGGANVLTF.

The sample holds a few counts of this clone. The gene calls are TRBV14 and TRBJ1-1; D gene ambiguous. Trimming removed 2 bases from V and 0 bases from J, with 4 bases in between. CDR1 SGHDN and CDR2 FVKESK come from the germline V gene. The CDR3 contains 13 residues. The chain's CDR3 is CASSQLLNTEAFF. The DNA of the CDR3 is TGTGCCAGCAGCCAACTTCTGAACACTGAAGCTTTCTTT.

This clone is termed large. The CDR3 nucleotides read TGTGCCAGCGATGGACAGAACTATGGCTACACCTTC. This translates into CASDGQNYGYTF. The rearrangement joins TRBV19 to TRBJ1-2; D may be TRBD1 (6 bases). This CDR3 is 12 amino acids long. CDR1 is LNHDA and CDR2 is SQIVND in the germline V gene (reference sequence). Deletions cut 9 bases from V and 2 bases from J, with 10 bases between.

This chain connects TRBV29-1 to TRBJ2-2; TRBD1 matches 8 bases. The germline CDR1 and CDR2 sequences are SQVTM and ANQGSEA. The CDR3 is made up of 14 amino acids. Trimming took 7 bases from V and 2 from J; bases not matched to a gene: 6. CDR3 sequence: CSASTGANTGELFF. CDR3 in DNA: TGCAGCGCCTCGACAGGGGCCAACACCGGGGAGCTGTTTTTT.

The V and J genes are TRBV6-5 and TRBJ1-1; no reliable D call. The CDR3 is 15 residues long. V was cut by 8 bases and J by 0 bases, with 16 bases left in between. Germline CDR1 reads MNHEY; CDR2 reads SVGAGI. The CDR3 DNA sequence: TGTGCCAGCCGACAAAGGAGAGTGATGAACACTGAAGCTTTCTTT. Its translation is CASRQRRVMNTEAFF.

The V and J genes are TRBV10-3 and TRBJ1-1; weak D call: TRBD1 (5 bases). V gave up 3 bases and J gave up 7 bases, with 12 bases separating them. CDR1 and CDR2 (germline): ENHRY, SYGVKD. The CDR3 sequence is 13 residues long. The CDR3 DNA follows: TGTGCCATCAGTGATGGGGCAGGGAATGAAGCTTTCTTT. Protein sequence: CAISDGAGNEAFF.

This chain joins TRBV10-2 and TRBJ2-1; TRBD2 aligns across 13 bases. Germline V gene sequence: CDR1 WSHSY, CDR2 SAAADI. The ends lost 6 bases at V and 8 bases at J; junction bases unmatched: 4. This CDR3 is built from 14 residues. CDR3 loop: CASRGLAGIDEQFF. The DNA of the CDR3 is TGCGCCAGCAGGGGACTAGCGGGAATAGATGAGCAGTTCTTC.

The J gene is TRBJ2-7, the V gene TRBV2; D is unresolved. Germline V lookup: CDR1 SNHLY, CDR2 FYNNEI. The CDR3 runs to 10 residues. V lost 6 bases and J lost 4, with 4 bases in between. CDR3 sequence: CASSRYEQYF. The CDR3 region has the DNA TGTGCCAGCAGCCGTTACGAGCAGTACTTC.

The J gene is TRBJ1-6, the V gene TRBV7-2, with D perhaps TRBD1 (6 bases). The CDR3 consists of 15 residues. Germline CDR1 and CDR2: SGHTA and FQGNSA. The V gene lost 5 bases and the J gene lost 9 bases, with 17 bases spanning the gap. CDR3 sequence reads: CASSPRGERGSPLHF. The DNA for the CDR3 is TGTGCCAGCAGCCCTAGGGGGGAAAGGGGTTCACCCCTCCACTTT.

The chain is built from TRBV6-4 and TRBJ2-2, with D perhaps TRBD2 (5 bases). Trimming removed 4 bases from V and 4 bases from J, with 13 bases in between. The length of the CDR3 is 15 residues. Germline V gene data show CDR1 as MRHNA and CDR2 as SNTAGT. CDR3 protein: CASSVSTEGTGELFF. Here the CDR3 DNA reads TGTGCCAGCAGTGTATCGACCGAGGGCACCGGGGAGCTGTTTTTT.

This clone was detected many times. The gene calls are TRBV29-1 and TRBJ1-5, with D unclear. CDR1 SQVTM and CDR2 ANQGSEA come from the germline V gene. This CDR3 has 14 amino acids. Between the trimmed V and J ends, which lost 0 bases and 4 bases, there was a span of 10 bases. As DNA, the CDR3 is TGCAGCGTTGAAGAGGGTTATGGTAATCAGCCCCAGCATTTT. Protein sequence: CSVEEGYGNQPQHF.

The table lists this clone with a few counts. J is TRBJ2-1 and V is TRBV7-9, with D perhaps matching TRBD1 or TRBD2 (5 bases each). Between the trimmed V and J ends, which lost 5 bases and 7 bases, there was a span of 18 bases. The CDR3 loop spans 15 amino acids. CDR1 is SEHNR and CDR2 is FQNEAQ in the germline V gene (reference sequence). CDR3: CASSPRGVVSNEQFF. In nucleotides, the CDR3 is TGTGCCAGCAGCCCACGGGGCGTAGTCTCGAATGAGCAGTTCTTC.

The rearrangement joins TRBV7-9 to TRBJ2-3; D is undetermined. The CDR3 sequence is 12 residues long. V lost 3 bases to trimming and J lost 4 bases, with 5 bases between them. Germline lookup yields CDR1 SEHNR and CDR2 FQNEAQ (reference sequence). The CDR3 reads CASSFWPDTQYF. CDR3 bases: TGTGCCAGCAGCTTTTGGCCAGATACGCAGTATTTT.

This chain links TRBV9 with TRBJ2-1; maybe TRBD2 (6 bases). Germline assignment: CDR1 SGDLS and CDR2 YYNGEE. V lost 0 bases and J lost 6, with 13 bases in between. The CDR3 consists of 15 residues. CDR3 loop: CASSVGRLALNEQFF. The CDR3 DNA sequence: TGTGCCAGCAGCGTAGGAAGGCTAGCGCTCAATGAGCAGTTCTTC. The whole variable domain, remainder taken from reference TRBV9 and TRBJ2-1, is DSGVTQTPKHLITATGQRVTLRCSPRSGDLSVYWYQQSLDQGLQFLIQYYNGEERAKGNILERFSAQQFPDLHSELNLSSLELGDSALYFCASSVGRLALNEQFFGPGTRLTVL.

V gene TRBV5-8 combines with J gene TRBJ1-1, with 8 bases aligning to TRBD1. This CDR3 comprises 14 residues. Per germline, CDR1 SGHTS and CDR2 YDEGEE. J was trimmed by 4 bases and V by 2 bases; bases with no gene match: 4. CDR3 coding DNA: TGTGCCAGCAGCTTCAGGGGGCTCGGCACTGAAGCTTTCTTT. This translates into CASSFRGLGTEAFF.

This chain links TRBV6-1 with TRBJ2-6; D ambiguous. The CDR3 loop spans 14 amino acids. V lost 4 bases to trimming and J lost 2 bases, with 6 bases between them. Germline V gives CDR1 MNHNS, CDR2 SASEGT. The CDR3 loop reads CASSGQAGANVLTF. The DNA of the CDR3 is TGTGCCAGCAGTGGGCAGGCTGGGGCCAACGTCCTGACTTTC.

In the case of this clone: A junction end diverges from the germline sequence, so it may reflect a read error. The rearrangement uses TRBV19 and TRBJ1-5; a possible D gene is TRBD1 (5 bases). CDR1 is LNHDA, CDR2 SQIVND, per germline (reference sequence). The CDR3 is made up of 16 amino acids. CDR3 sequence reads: CASSPSSGRSNRPQHF. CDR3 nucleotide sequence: TGTGCCAGTAGTCCGAGCTCGGGGCGAAGCAATCGGCCCCAGCATTTT. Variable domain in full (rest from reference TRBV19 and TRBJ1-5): DGGITQSPKYLFRKEGQNVTLSCEQNLNHDAMYWYRQDPGQGLRLIYYSQIVNDFQKGDIAEGYSVSREKKESFPLTVTSAQKNPTAFYLCASSPSSGRSNRPQHFGDGTRLSIL.

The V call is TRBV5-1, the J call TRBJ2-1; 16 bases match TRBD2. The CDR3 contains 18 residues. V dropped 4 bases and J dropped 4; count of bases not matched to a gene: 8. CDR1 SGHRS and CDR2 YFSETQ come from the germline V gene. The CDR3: CASSGGLAGGPEYNEQFF. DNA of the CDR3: TGCGCCAGCAGCGGGGGACTAGCGGGAGGGCCGGAATACAATGAGCAGTTCTTC.

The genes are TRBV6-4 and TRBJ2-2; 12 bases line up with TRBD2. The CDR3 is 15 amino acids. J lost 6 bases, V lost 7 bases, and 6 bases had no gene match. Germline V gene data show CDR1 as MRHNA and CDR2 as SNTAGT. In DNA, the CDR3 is TGTGCCAGCACCCCGACTAGCGGGAGCGCCGGGGAGCTGTTTTTT. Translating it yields CASTPTSGSAGELFF.

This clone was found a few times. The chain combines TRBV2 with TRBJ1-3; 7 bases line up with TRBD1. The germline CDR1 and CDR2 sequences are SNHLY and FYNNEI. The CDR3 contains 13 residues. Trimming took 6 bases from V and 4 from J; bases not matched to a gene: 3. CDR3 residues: CASRGQIGNTIYF. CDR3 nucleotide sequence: TGTGCCAGCAGGGGACAGATCGGAAACACCATATATTTT.

The CDR3, as DNA: TGTGCCAGCACCACGGGACTCCTGTCCTACGAGCAGTACTTC. Residues: CASTTGLLSYEQYF. The V and J genes are TRBV18 and TRBJ2-7; D might be TRBD2 (6 bases). The CDR3 spans 14 residues. Trimming pared 8 bases from V and 1 base from J, leaving 15 bases between. From germline, CDR1 is KGHSH and CDR2 LQKENI.